Sequencing of this T cell receptor (beta chain) was carried out in a study of T cells in Graves' hyperthyroidism and ophthalmopathy. This clonotype has at least ten counts. The CDR3 regions of TCR beta were amplified from RNA transcripts. TCR CDR3 underwent first-round RT-PCR with the HTBI primer set. TCRdb recomputed calls from the multiplex PCR reads with MiXCR, one row per CDR3 protein. The repertoire has 300,000 to 450,000 distinct CDR3 sequences, around 14% of them found once; the top ten carry about a quarter. Germline V gene data show CDR1 as DFQATT and CDR2 as SNEGSKA (reference sequence). The V end lost 6 bases, the J end lost 1 base, and 15 bases lay between the germline ends. There are 14 residues in the CDR3.

The clonotype was recovered from a woman younger than 35 with Graves' hyperthyroidism that later progressed to Graves' ophthalmopathy. The specimen was blood. This chain uses TRBV20-1 with TRBJ2-5; possibly TRBD1 for D (6 bases). The CDR3 DNA sequence: TGCAGTGCGGACGGGCAGGGGACCCAAGAGACCCAGTACTTC. Translated: CSADGQGTQETQYF.